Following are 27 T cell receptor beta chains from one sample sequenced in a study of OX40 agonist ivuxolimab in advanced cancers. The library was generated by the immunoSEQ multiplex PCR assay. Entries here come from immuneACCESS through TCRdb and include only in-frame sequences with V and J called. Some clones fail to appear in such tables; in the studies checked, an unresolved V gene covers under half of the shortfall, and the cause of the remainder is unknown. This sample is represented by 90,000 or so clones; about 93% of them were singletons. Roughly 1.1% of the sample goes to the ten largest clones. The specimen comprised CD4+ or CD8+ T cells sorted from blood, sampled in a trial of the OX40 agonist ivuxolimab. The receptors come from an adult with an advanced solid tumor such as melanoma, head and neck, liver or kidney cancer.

In DNA, the CDR3 is TGTGCCAGCAGTTACACAGGCGAGGACAATCAGCCCCAGCATTTT. It is translated as CASSYTGEDNQPQHF. The V and J genes are TRBV6-6 and TRBJ1-5; tentative D call: TRBD1 (5 bases). There are 15 residues in the CDR3. Per the germline V gene, CDR1 is MNHNY and CDR2 is SVGAGI (reference sequence). Between the trimmed V and J ends, which lost 2 bases and 3 bases, there was a span of 11 bases.

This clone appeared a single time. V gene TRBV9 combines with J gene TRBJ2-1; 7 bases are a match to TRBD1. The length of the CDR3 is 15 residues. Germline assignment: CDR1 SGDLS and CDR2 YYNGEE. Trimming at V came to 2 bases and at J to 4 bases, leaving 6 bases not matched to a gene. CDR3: CASSVQGGGYNEQFF. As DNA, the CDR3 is TGTGCCAGCAGCGTTCAAGGGGGCGGTTACAATGAGCAGTTCTTC.

The DNA for the CDR3 is TGTGCCACCAGGGAGGGGGCGTTAAACACTGAAGCTTTCTTT. Its translation: CATREGALNTEAFF. This rearrangement joins TRBV6-1 to TRBJ1-1; 7 bases are shared with TRBD1. J was trimmed by 2 bases and V by 10 bases; bases with no gene match: 10. From germline, CDR1 is MNHNS and CDR2 SASEGT. The CDR3 has 14 amino acids.

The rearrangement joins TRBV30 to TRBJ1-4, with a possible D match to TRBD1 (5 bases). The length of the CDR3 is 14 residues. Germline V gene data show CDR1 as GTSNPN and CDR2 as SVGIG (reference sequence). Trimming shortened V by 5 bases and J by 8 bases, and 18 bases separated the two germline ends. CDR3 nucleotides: TGTGCCTGGGGGGGGTCCCCAAAGGGCGAAAAACTGTTTTTT. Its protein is CAWGGSPKGEKLFF.

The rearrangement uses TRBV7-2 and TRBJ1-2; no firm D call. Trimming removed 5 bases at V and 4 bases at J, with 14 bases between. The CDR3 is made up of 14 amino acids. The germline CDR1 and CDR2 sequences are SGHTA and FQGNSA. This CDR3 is CASSPAGGFYGYTF. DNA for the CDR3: TGTGCCAGCAGCCCCGCCGGTGGGTTCTATGGCTACACCTTC.

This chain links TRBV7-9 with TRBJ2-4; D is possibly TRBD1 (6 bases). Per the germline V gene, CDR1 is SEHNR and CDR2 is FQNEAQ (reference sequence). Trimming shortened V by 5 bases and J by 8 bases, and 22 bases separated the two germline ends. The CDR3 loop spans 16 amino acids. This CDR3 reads CASSALLSRDTDIQYF. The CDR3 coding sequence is TGTGCCAGCAGCGCGCTCCTTAGCCGGGACACAGACATTCAGTACTTC. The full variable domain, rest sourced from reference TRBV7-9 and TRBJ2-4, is DTGVSQNPRHKITKRGQNVTFRCDPISEHNRLYWYRQTLGQGPEFLTYFQNEAQLEKSRLLSDRFSAERPKGSFSTLEIQRTEQGDSAMYLCASSALLSRDTDIQYFGAGTRLSVL.

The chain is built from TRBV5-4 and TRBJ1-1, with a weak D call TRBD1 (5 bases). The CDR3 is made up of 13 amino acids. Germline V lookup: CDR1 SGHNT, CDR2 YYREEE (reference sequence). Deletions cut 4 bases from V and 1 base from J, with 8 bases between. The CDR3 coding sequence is TGTGCCAGCAGCCTTACAGGGAACACTGAAGCTTTCTTT. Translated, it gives CASSLTGNTEAFF.

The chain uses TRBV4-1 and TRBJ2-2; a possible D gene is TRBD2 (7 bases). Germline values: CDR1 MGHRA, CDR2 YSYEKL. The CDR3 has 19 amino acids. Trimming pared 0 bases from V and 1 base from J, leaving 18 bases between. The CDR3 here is CASSQEVPGGALNTGELFF. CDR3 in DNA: TGCGCCAGCAGCCAAGAGGTGCCGGGGGGCGCCTTGAACACCGGGGAGCTGTTTTTT.

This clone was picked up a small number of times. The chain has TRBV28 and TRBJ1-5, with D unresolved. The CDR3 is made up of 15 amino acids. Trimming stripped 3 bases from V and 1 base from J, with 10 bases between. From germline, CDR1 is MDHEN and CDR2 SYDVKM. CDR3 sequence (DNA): TGTGCCAGCAGTTTGCCCGTGGGAAGCAATCAGCCCCAGCATTTT. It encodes CASSLPVGSNQPQHF. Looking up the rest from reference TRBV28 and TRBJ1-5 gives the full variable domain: DVKVTQSSRYLVKRTGEKVFLECVQDMDHENMFWYRQDPGLGLRLIYFSYDVKMKEKGDIPEGYSVSREKKERFSLILESASTNQTSMYLCASSLPVGSNQPQHFGDGTRLSIL.

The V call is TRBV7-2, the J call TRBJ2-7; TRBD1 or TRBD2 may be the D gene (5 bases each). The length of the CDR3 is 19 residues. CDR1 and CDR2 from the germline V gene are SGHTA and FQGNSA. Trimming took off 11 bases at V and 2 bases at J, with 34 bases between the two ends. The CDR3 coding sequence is TGTGCCCTCGCTCAAAAAAAATCCAGGGAGAGAATTTGCGCCTACGAGCAGTACTTC. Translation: CALAQKKSRERICAYEQYF.

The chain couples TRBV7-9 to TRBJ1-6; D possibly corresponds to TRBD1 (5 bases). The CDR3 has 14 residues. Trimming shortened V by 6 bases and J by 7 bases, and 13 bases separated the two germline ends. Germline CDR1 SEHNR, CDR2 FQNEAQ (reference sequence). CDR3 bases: TGTGCCAGCAGACCCCTGGGGGGAAATTCACCCCTCCACTTT. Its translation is CASRPLGGNSPLHF.

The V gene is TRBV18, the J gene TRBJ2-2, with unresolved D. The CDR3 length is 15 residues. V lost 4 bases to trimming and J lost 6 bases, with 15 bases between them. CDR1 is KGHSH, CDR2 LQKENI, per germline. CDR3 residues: CASSLLTGSSGELFF. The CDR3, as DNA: TGTGCCAGCTCACTCTTGACGGGTTCTTCCGGGGAGCTGTTTTTT.

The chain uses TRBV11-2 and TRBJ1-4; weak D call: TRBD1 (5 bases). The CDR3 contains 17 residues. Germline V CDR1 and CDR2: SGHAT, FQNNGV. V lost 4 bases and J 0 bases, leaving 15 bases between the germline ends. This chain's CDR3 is CASSSYGGVATNEKLFF. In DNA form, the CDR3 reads TGTGCCAGCAGCTCCTACGGGGGGGTTGCAACTAATGAAAAACTGTTTTTT. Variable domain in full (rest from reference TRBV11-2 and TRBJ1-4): EAGVAQSPRYKIIEKRQSVAFWCNPISGHATLYWYQQILGQGPKLLIQFQNNGVVDDSQLPKDRFSAERLKGVDSTLKIQPAKLEDSAVYLCASSSYGGVATNEKLFFGSGTQLSVL.

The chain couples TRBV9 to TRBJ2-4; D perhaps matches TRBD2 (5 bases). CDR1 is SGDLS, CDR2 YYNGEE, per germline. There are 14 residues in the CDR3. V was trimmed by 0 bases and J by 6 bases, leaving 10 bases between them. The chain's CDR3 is CASSVDEGRNIQYF. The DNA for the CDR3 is TGTGCCAGCAGCGTAGACGAGGGCCGAAACATTCAGTACTTC.

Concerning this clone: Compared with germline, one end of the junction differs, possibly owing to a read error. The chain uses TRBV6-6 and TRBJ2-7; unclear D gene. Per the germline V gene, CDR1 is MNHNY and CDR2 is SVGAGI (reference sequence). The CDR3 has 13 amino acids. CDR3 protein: CASSYSAQMAPGF. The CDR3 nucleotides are TGTGCCAGCAGTTACTCCGCACAGATGGCCCCTGGCTTC.

CDR3 residues: CASKRETQYF. The CDR3 bases are TGTGCCAGCAAACGAGAGACCCAGTACTTC. The rearrangement uses TRBV21-1 and TRBJ2-5. TRBV21-1 represents a pseudogene. The CDR3 runs 10 residues.

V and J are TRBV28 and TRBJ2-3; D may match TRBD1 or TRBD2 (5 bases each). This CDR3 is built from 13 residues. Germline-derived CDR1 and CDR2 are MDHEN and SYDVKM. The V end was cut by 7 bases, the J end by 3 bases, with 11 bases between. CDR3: CASTAGTTDTQYF. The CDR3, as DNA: TGTGCCAGCACGGCAGGGACGACAGATACGCAGTATTTT.

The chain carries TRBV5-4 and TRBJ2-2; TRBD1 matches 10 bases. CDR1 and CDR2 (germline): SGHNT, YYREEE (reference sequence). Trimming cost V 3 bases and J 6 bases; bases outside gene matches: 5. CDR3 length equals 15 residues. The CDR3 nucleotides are TGTGCCAGCAGCTCACAAGGACAGGGGGCCGGGGAGCTGTTTTTT. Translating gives CASSSQGQGAGELFF.

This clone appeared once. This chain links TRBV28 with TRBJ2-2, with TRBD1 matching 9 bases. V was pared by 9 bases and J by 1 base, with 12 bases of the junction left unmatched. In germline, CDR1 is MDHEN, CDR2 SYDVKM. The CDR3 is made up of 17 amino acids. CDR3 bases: TGTGCCAGTCGAACCGGGACAGGGTTTTTGAACACCGGGGAGCTGTTTTTT. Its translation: CASRTGTGFLNTGELFF.

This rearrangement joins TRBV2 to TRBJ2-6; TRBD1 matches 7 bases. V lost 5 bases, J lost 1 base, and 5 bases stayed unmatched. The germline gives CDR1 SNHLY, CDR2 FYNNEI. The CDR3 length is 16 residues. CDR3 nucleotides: TGTGCCAGCAGTCCCACAGGGGTTTCTGGGGCCAACGTCCTGACTTTC. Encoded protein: CASSPTGVSGANVLTF. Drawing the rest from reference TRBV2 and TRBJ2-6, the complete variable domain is EPEVTQTPSHQVTQMGQEVILRCVPISNHLYFYWYRQILGQKVEFLVSFYNNEISEKSEIFDDQFSVERPDGSNFTLKIRSTKLEDSAMYFCASSPTGVSGANVLTFGAGSRLTVL.

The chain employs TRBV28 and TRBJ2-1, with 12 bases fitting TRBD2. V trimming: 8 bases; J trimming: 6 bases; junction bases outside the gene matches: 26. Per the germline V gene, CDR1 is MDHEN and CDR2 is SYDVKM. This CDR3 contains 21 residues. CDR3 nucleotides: TGTGCCAGCGGGGACAGGGTGGGAATTGGGGCTAGCGGGAGGGCCTCCAATGAGCAGTTCTTC. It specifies CASGDRVGIGASGRASNEQFF.

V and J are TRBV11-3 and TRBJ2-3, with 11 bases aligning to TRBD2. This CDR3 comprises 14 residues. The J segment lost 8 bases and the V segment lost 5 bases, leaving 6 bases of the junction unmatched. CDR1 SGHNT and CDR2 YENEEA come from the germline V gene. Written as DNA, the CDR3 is TGTGCCAGCAGCCACCGACTAGCGGGAAGTACGCAGTATTTT. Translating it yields CASSHRLAGSTQYF.

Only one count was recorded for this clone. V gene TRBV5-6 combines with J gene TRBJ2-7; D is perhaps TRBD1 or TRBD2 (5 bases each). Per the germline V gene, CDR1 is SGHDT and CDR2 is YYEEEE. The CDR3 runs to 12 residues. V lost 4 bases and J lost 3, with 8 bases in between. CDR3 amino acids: CASSRDVYEQYF. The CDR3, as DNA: TGTGCCAGCAGCAGGGACGTCTACGAGCAGTACTTC.

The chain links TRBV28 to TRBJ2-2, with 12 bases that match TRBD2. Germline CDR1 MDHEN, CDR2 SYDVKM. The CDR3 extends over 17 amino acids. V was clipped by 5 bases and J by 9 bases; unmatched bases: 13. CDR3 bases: TGTGCCAGCAGTCCATTGACTAGCGGGAGTGGTTCAAGGGAGCTGTTTTTT. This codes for CASSPLTSGSGSRELFF.

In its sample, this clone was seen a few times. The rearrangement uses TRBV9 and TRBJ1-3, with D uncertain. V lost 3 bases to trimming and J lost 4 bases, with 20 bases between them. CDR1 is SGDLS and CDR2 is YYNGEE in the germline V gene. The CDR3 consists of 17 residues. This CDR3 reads CASSATPGSQWGNTIYF. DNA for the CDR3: TGTGCCAGCAGCGCAACCCCCGGCTCTCAGTGGGGAAACACCATATATTTT.

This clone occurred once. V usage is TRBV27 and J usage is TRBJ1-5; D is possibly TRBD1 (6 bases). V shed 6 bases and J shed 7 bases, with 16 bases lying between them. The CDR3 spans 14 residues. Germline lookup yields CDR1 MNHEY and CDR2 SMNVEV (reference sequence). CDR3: CASRARGLRQPQHF. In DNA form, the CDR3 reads TGTGCCAGCAGGGCCAGGGGCCTGAGGCAGCCCCAGCATTTT.

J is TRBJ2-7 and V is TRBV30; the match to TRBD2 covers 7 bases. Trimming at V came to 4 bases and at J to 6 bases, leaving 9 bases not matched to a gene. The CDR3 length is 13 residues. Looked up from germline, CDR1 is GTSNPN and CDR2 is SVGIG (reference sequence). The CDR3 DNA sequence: TGTGCCTGGATCACCACCGGGGGGTCCGAGCAGTACTTC. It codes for CAWITTGGSEQYF.